A single sample gave rise to the 22 T cell receptor beta chains below, sequenced in a study of OX40 agonist ivuxolimab in advanced cancers. TCRdb's copy holds only in-frame clones and misses some; the assay was immunoSEQ multiplex PCR. This sample has under 150,000 clones, with just over 90% found just once. The specimen was CD4+ or CD8+ T cells sorted from blood, collected in a trial of the OX40 agonist ivuxolimab. These receptors were collected from an adult with an advanced solid tumor such as melanoma, head and neck, liver or kidney cancer.

The genes are TRBV19 and TRBJ2-1; the match to TRBD2 covers 14 bases. The CDR3 sequence is 16 residues long. Germline V gives CDR1 LNHDA, CDR2 SQIVND (reference sequence). The V gene end was trimmed by 10 bases and the J gene end by 1 base; junction bases not matched to a gene: 6. The chain's CDR3 is CATRTSGGPSYNEQFF. CDR3 in DNA: TGTGCCACTCGGACTAGCGGGGGGCCGTCCTACAATGAGCAGTTCTTC.

The rearrangement joins TRBV10-3 to TRBJ1-2, with D unresolved. The V gene's germline CDR1 is ENHRY and CDR2 SYGVKD. The CDR3 runs to 13 residues. The V end lost 5 bases, the J end lost 1 base, and 8 bases lay between the germline ends. The CDR3 sequence is CAISRRGNYGYTF. For the CDR3, the DNA is TGTGCCATCAGTCGACGGGGTAACTATGGCTACACCTTC.

The chain joins TRBV5-4 to TRBJ1-4; tentatively, D is TRBD1 (6 bases). V lost 0 bases, J lost 5 bases, and 11 bases lay in between. CDR1 is SGHNT and CDR2 is YYREEE in the germline V gene (reference sequence). The CDR3 is 15 amino acids. CDR3 nucleotide sequence: TGTGCCAGCAGCTTGGGCCGGGGGCAGAATGAAAAACTGTTTTTT. As protein: CASSLGRGQNEKLFF.

The J gene is TRBJ2-1, the V gene TRBV15, with 12 bases that match TRBD2. The CDR3 totals 16 residues. CDR1 is LNHNV and CDR2 is YYDKDF in the germline V gene (reference sequence). After removal of 3 bases from V and 5 bases from J, the junction contained 5 bases not matched to a gene. The CDR3: CATSSLTSGSDNEQFF. CDR3 nucleotide sequence: TGTGCCACCAGCAGCTTGACTAGCGGGAGTGACAATGAGCAGTTCTTC.

The chain combines TRBV9 with TRBJ1-1; a possible D gene is TRBD1 (6 bases). Trimming shortened V by 3 bases and J by 0 bases, and 6 bases separated the two germline ends. There are 13 residues in the CDR3. Germline CDR1 is SGDLS and CDR2 is YYNGEE. The DNA of the CDR3 is TGTGCCAGCAGCGGGACAGTGAACACTGAAGCTTTCTTT. Translating it yields CASSGTVNTEAFF.

V and J are TRBV25-1 and TRBJ1-6; D is ambiguous. V was cut by 3 bases and J by 10 bases, with 7 bases left in between. Per germline, CDR1 MGHDK and CDR2 SYGVNS. This CDR3 spans 12 amino acids. The CDR3 DNA is TGTGCCAGCAGTGATCTAGGATCACCCCTCCACTTT. Its translation is CASSDLGSPLHF.

The chain couples TRBV11-3 to TRBJ2-5; 9 bases fit TRBD1. Germline V lookup: CDR1 SGHNT, CDR2 YENEEA. V was clipped by 5 bases and J by 5 bases; unmatched bases: 12. CDR3 length: 16 residues. CDR3 bases: TGTGCCAGCAGCCCGGGACAGGGAAGGTCAGCGGAGACCCAGTACTTC. Translated, it gives CASSPGQGRSAETQYF.

J is TRBJ1-2 and V is TRBV7-3; D unclear. Germline V gene lookup returns CDR1 SGHTA and CDR2 FQGTGA. This CDR3 spans 14 amino acids. With 1 base removed from V and 2 bases from J, the gap between germline ends came to 8 bases. CDR3 region: CASSLSPGNYGYTF. The DNA for the CDR3 is TGTGCCAGCAGCTTAAGTCCCGGAAACTATGGCTACACCTTC.

The V gene is TRBV5-4, the J gene TRBJ2-5; TRBD1 matches 10 bases. Germline trimming cut 3 bases from V and 3 bases from J; bases unmatched to any gene: 5. This CDR3 has 15 residues. Germline-derived CDR1 and CDR2 are SGHNT and YYREEE (reference sequence). The CDR3 region is CASSSVTGGEETQYF. The CDR3 DNA follows: TGTGCCAGCAGCTCCGTGACAGGGGGCGAAGAGACCCAGTACTTC.

This clone was picked up one time. The junction shows a germline mismatch at one end, possibly a read error. The chain combines TRBV7-7 with TRBJ1-5; D not resolved. Germline V gives CDR1 SSHAT, CDR2 FNYEAQ (reference sequence). The CDR3 has 13 residues. This CDR3 is CASSLEVDQPQHF. CDR3 sequence (DNA): TGTGCTAGCAGCTTAGAGGTGGATCAGCCCCAGCATTTT.

This CDR3 reads CASSSGTRGNQPQHF. CDR3 nucleotide sequence: TGTGCCAGCAGTTCCGGGACACGGGGAAATCAGCCCCAGCATTTT. The genes are TRBV6-5 and TRBJ1-5, with D possibly TRBD1 on 6 matching bases. The V gene lost 4 bases and the J gene lost 4 bases, with 14 bases spanning the gap. Looked up from germline, CDR1 is MNHEY and CDR2 is SVGAGI. The CDR3 covers 15 residues.

The CDR3: CASSPKTPVAYEQYF. The CDR3 coding sequence is TGTGCCAGCAGTCCTAAAACACCGGTGGCCTACGAGCAGTACTTC. The chain recombines TRBV27 with TRBJ2-7, with D hard to call. Germline V gene data show CDR1 as MNHEY and CDR2 as SMNVEV (reference sequence). The CDR3 totals 15 residues. V lost 5 bases and J 2 bases, leaving 16 bases between the germline ends.

J is TRBJ1-5 and V is TRBV6-5; D remains ambiguous. The CDR3 contains 14 residues. Trimming took 5 bases from V and 3 from J, leaving 11 bases between them. Germline V gives CDR1 MNHEY, CDR2 SVGAGI. CDR3: CASSPPGVNQPQHF. CDR3 nucleotide sequence: TGTGCCAGCAGTCCTCCGGGAGTCAATCAGCCCCAGCATTTT.

The rearrangement uses TRBV6-6 and TRBJ1-5; the D is unclear. V was cut by 4 bases and J by 3 bases, with 16 bases left in between. The CDR3 totals 16 residues. The V gene's germline CDR1 is MNHNY and CDR2 SVGAGI (reference sequence). For the CDR3, the DNA is TGTGCCAGCAGTTCCCCCCCGGATCGGCCCAATCAGCCCCAGCATTTT. It specifies CASSSPPDRPNQPQHF.

This sequence joins TRBV5-1 and TRBJ1-6, with 9 nucleotides matching TRBD1. Germline V CDR1 and CDR2: SGHRS, YFSETQ. The ends lost 4 bases at V and 7 bases at J; junction bases unmatched: 9. The CDR3 loop spans 16 amino acids. The CDR3: CASSARTGAANSPLHF. DNA for the CDR3: TGCGCCAGCAGCGCTCGGACAGGGGCGGCCAATTCACCCCTCCACTTT.

This rearrangement joins TRBV2 to TRBJ1-6; D gene unclear. Germline V gene data show CDR1 as SNHLY and CDR2 as FYNNEI. CDR3 length equals 13 residues. The germline V and J ends were trimmed by 1 base and 9 bases, with 7 bases remaining between them. This chain's CDR3 is CASSEEEASPLHF. The CDR3 DNA reads TGTGCCAGCAGTGAAGAGGAAGCTTCACCCCTCCACTTT.

This clone was counted between two and nine times. The chain combines TRBV7-9 with TRBJ1-6; TRBD1 aligns across 7 bases. The CDR3 sequence is 15 residues long. Germline V CDR1 and CDR2: SEHNR, FQNEAQ (reference sequence). V gave up 5 bases and J gave up 6 bases; unmatched junction bases: 7. CDR3 DNA: TGTGCCAGCAGCCAACAGGGGCACGGTAATTCACCCCTCCACTTT. Protein product: CASSQQGHGNSPLHF. The full variable domain, with the rest looked up from reference TRBV7-9 and TRBJ1-6, is DTGVSQNPRHKITKRGQNVTFRCDPISEHNRLYWYRQTLGQGPEFLTYFQNEAQLEKSRLLSDRFSAERPKGSFSTLEIQRTEQGDSAMYLCASSQQGHGNSPLHFGNGTRLTVT.

The chain carries TRBV10-2 and TRBJ2-5; D possibly corresponds to TRBD2 (5 bases). The CDR3 covers 14 residues. V was pared by 3 bases and J by 5 bases, with 13 bases between. Germline V lookup: CDR1 WSHSY, CDR2 SAAADI. CDR3 nucleotides: TGCGCCAGCAGTGACCCCGGGGTTTCCGAGACCCAGTACTTC. Protein: CASSDPGVSETQYF.

The chain couples TRBV7-9 to TRBJ2-5; D may be TRBD1 (5 bases). Deletions cut 2 bases from V and 4 bases from J, with 8 bases between. Germline V gene data show CDR1 as SEHNR and CDR2 as FQNEAQ (reference sequence). This CDR3 has 13 amino acids. CDR3 protein: CASSLWGSETQYF. DNA of the CDR3: TGTGCCAGCAGCTTATGGGGCTCAGAGACCCAGTACTTC.

This CDR3 reads CASSASVASPLHF. CDR3 nucleotide sequence: TGTGCCAGCAGCGCATCTGTGGCGTCACCCCTCCACTTT. V is TRBV9 and J is TRBJ1-6; D gene unclear. CDR3 length equals 13 residues. CDR1 is SGDLS, CDR2 YYNGEE, per germline. Deletions cut 3 bases from V and 10 bases from J, with 11 bases between.

The V call is TRBV6-5, the J call TRBJ1-1, with D unresolved. The CDR3 is 13 amino acids. Germline CDR1 and CDR2: MNHEY and SVGAGI. V was clipped by 2 bases and J by 1 base, with 5 bases between them. The CDR3: CASSYDQNTEAFF. The CDR3 bases are TGTGCCAGCAGTTACGATCAGAACACTGAAGCTTTCTTT.

The rearrangement joins TRBV19 to TRBJ1-1; D remains ambiguous. Trimming pared 3 bases from V and 6 bases from J, leaving 8 bases between. This CDR3 has 12 amino acids. The V gene's germline CDR1 is LNHDA and CDR2 SQIVND (reference sequence). The CDR3, as DNA: TGTGCCAGTAGTATCCCACGGGCTGAAGCTTTCTTT. Translated: CASSIPRAEAFF.